The rows below give T cell receptor beta chains drawn from one sample of a study of T cell responses to AZD1222 COVID-19 vaccine. Repertoires were generated with immunoSEQ multiplex PCR, while TCRdb's copy carries only in-frame clones and drops some. The data contain around 140,000 clones, roughly 89% of them singletons. This sample comprised peripheral blood, obtained on day 0 of AZD1222 vaccination. The receptor set was obtained from an adult in good health. CDR3s include the opening cysteine and the closing phenylalanine or tryptophan. The D gene is left open where the match is weak. Size values are once, few and many counts, or a class for expanded clones, and some rows have none.

TRBV6-6,TRBJ2-2,TRBD2,.,TGTGCCAGCAGTGGCGGGGGCACCGGGGAGCTGTTTTTT,CASSGGGTGELFF
TRBV10-3,TRBJ1-2,.,.,TGTGCCATCAGTGAGTCCAGGGAGTACTATGGCTACACCTTC,CAISESREYYGYTF
TRBV19,TRBJ2-7,.,.,TGTGCCAGTAGTATAGTATCGGGATTTGAGCAGTACTTC,CASSIVSGFEQYF
TRBV2,TRBJ1-6,TRBD1,.,TGTGCCAGCAGTCTACAGGGGTTTTATAATTCACCCCTCCACTTT,CASSLQGFYNSPLHF
TRBV27,TRBJ2-7,TRBD1,.,TGTGCCAGCAGTTTTGGGGACAGGGTCTACGAGCAGTACTTC,CASSFGDRVYEQYF
TRBV4-1,TRBJ2-7,.,.,TGCGCCAGCAGCCCTCGACAGTTCACCTCCTACGAGCAGTACTTC,CASSPRQFTSYEQYF
TRBV7-9,TRBJ1-3,.,.,TGTGCCAGCAGCTTAGTCCCCCTGAGGTCTGGAAACACCATATATTTT,CASSLVPLRSGNTIYF
TRBV28,TRBJ2-7,.,.,TGTGCCAGCAGTCGGACTATTGCTATCTACGAGCAGTACTTC,CASSRTIAIYEQYF
TRBV15,TRBJ2-1,.,.,TGTGCCACCAGCAGAGACCGTCTAGAACGTGAGCAGTTCTTC,CATSRDRLEREQFF
TRBV6-5,TRBJ1-3,TRBD1,.,TGTGCCAGCAGTTACTCCAGGGGGCCTGGAAACACCATATATTTT,CASSYSRGPGNTIYF
TRBV29-1,TRBJ1-2,.,.,TGCAGCGTTGATCCCGGATATGGCTACACCTTC,CSVDPGYGYTF
TRBV3-1/TRBV3-2,TRBJ1-1,.,.,TGTGCCAGCACCCAGTTCCCGCGGGAGGAGAACACTGAAGCTTTCTTT,CASTQFPREENTEAFF
TRBV19,TRBJ2-1,.,.,TGTGCCAGTAGTATAGACCTCACCTCCTACAATGAGCAGTTCTTC,CASSIDLTSYNEQFF
TRBV28,TRBJ1-2,TRBD1,.,TGTGCCAGCAGTTTTCCAGCAGGGGGCCAGTATGGCTACACCTTC,CASSFPAGGQYGYTF
TRBV2,TRBJ2-3,.,once,TGTGCCAGCGCGGCGTGGGATACGCAGTATTTT,CASAAWDTQYF
TRBV19,TRBJ1-6,TRBD1,.,TGTGCCAGTAGTATTACAGGGGTCGATTCACCCCTCCACTTT,CASSITGVDSPLHF
TRBV2,TRBJ1-1,.,.,TGTGCCAGCAGCTCAGGGAGGAACACTGAAGCTTTCTTT,CASSSGRNTEAFF
TRBV18,TRBJ2-2,.,.,TGTGCCAGCTCAAAAACCGTAGACGGGGAGCTGTTTTTT,CASSKTVDGELFF
TRBV28,TRBJ2-3,.,.,TGTGCCAGCAAGGAGCGGACAGATACGCAGTATTTT,CASKERTDTQYF
TRBV6-5,TRBJ1-1,.,.,TGTGCCAGCAAGTACATCCAGTCCACTGAAGCTTTCTTT,CASKYIQSTEAFF
TRBV5-1,TRBJ2-3,.,.,TGCGCCAGCAGCTTGGCTCCAGCACTAGGCACAGATACGCAGTATTTT,CASSLAPALGTDTQYF
TRBV6-5,TRBJ1-5,TRBD1,.,TGTGCCAGCAGTAACTGGGGACAGGGTGATCAGCCCCAGCATTTT,CASSNWGQGDQPQHF
TRBV25-1,TRBJ1-2,.,.,TGTGCCAGCAGTGGGGGTCCGGGGGTCTATGGCTACACCTTC,CASSGGPGVYGYTF
TRBV4-2,TRBJ2-1,.,.,TGTGCCAGCAGCCAAGATGATCAGCTTAGCGCCTACAATGAGCAGTTCTTC,CASSQDDQLSAYNEQFF
TRBV5-1,TRBJ2-5,.,once,TGCGCCAGCAGCCCCTCGGGGAACCAAGAGACCCAGTACTTC,CASSPSGNQETQYF
TRBV15,TRBJ1-2,TRBD1,.,TGTGCCACCAGCAGAGGGCAGGGGGATCCCTATGGCTACACCTTC,CATSRGQGDPYGYTF
TRBV9,TRBJ2-1,.,.,TGTGCCAGCAGCGCATCAACAGGGTTAAGCTCCTACAATGAGCAGTTCTTC,CASSASTGLSSYNEQFF
TRBV15,TRBJ2-4,TRBD2,once,TGTGCCACCAGCGGGCGACGGACTAGCGGGATAGCCAAAAACATTCAGTACTTC,CATSGRRTSGIAKNIQYF
TRBV11-2,TRBJ2-7,TRBD1,.,TGTGCCAGCAGCCCAGGGGTCCGGACAGGGTCGTACGAGCAGTACTTC,CASSPGVRTGSYEQYF
TRBV2,TRBJ1-2,.,once,TGTGCCAGCAGTGAGAGGAAGTACCGAACTAACTATGGCTACACCTTC,CASSERKYRTNYGYTF
TRBV4-1,TRBJ2-7,TRBD2,.,TGCGCCAGCAGCCGCTCAGGGGCTAGCGGGACCCTCAACGAGCAGTACTTC,CASSRSGASGTLNEQYF
TRBV6-5,TRBJ2-7,.,.,TGTGCCATCCAGGGGCAGCTTATTTCCTACGAGCAGTACTTC,CAIQGQLISYEQYF
TRBV24-1,TRBJ2-3,TRBD1,.,TGTGCCACCAGTGATGCAACCACAGGGGCAGATACGCAGTATTTT,CATSDATTGADTQYF
TRBV20-1,TRBJ2-1,.,.,TGCAGTGCTAGAGATAATGAGCAGTTCTTC,CSARDNEQFF
TRBV15,TRBJ2-2,.,.,TGTGCCACCAGCGCACAGGGTCGCGGTGGGGAGCTGTTTTTT,CATSAQGRGGELFF
TRBV2,TRBJ2-7,.,.,TGTGCCAGCAGTGAGACGATCGAGCAGTACTTC,CASSETIEQYF
TRBV6-5,TRBJ1-4,.,.,TGTGCCAGCAGTTACTTGGCCGGGGGGGAAAAACTGTTTTTT,CASSYLAGGEKLFF
TRBV4-1,TRBJ1-2,.,.,TGCGCCAGCAGCCAAGTTGGGGCATATGGCTACACCTTC,CASSQVGAYGYTF
TRBV28,TRBJ2-7,TRBD1,.,TGTGCCAGCAGTTTCCACAGGGGAACCTACGAGCAGTACTTC,CASSFHRGTYEQYF
TRBV7-2,TRBJ2-5,.,.,TGTGCCAGCAGCTTATCGGTCAGCCAAGAGACCCAGTACTTC,CASSLSVSQETQYF
TRBV5-1,TRBJ2-1,TRBD2,.,TGCGCCAGCAGCTACACTAGCGGTTCCTACAATGAGCAGTTCTTC,CASSYTSGSYNEQFF
TRBV6-5,TRBJ1-1,.,.,TGTGCCAGCAGCCAAAGGGCAGATTACTTTGAAGCTTTCTTT,CASSQRADYFEAFF
TRBV2,TRBJ1-1,.,once,TGTGCCAGTAAGAGCCCGGGGGGCGCGGGCACTGAAGCTTTCTTT,CASKSPGGAGTEAFF
TRBV19,TRBJ2-3,TRBD1,.,TGTGCCAGTAGTATCCCATTAAGGGGGCCCAGCACAGATACGCAGTATTTT,CASSIPLRGPSTDTQYF
TRBV4-1,TRBJ2-7,TRBD2,few,TGCGCCAGCAGTCCCGGCGGGAGCCGTTACGAGCAGTACTTC,CASSPGGSRYEQYF